This T cell receptor beta chain is from a study of shared clonotypes between healthy human individuals. Execution of the assay was at deep level. Assay used: immunoSEQ multiplex PCR; TCRdb lists only in-frame clones, some missing. This sample has over 400,000 clones, with around 95% found just once. V lost 6 bases to trimming and J lost 4 bases, with 18 bases between them. The length of the CDR3 is 16 residues. CDR1 MNHNY and CDR2 SVGAGI come from the germline V gene (reference sequence). A split of CD4+ cells into CD45RA+ naive and CD45RA-negative memory subsets was performed. This receptor was identified in a woman younger than 45 in good health. J is TRBJ1-4 and V is TRBV6-6; tentatively, D is TRBD1 (6 bases). Sequencing used naive CD4+ T cells sorted from blood. Subset denoted: CD45RA+ positively selected. CDR3 DNA sequence: TGTGCCAGCAGACAAAGCTTCAGGGGTCTTAATGAAAAACTGTTTTTT. It translates to CASRQSFRGLNEKLFF.